This T cell receptor (beta chain) was identified in a study of blood T cell repertoires in COVID-19. Study information: Whether acute or convalescent, the COVID-19 samples came from the United States, Italy and Spain. T cells, B-cell-depleted T cells, or PBMCs provided the cDNA or gDNA that served as material.

Original handling: Researchers report that nucleated cell counts were estimated from reference gene primer amplification. Sequencing used immunoSEQ multiplex PCR; TCRdb keeps in-frame clones, though not all of them. For V, J and clone size, that table is used; D and trimming come from the DNA. In the table there are about 45,000 clones, 90% of which are singletons. Sequencing used peripheral blood. The TCR originated in a human donor in a cohort sampled during active COVID-19.

CDR3 in amino acids: CASSQVGGQGPAYEQYF. CDR3 DNA: TGCGCCAGCAGCCAAGTAGGGGGACAGGGACCTGCCTACGAGCAGTACTTC. The genes are TRBV4-1 and TRBJ2-7, with TRBD1 matching 9 bases. Germline trimming cut 1 base from V and 2 bases from J; bases unmatched to any gene: 9. Germline CDR1 is MGHRA and CDR2 is YSYEKL. The length of the CDR3 is 17 residues.